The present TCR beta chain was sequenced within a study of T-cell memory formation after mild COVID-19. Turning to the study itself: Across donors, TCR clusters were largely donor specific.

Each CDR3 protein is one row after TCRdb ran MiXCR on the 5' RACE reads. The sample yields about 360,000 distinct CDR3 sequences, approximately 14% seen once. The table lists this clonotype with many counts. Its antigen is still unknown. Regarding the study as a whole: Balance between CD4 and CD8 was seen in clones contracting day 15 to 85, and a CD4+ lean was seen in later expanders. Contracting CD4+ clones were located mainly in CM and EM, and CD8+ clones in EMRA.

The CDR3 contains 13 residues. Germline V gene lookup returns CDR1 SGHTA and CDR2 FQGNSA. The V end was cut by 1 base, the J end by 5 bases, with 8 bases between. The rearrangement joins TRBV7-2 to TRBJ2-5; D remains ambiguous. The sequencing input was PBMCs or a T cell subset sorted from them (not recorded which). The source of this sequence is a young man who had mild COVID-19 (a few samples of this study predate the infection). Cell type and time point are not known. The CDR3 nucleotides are TGTGCCAGCAGCTTAGGGAACCGGGAGACCCAGTACTTC. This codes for CASSLGNRETQYF. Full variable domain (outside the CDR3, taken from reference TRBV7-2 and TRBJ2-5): GAGVSQSPSNKVTEKGKDVELRCDPISGHTALYWYRQSLGQGLEFLIYFQGNSAPDKSGLPSDRFSAERTGGSVSTLTIQRTQQEDSAVYLCASSLGNRETQYFGPGTRLLVL.